Included here is one T cell receptor (beta chain) sequence, with context. The study drew participants aged 18 to 89 years from 24 US areas. Each participant's cohort was designated according to participant-reported clinical history. Before being deemed recovered, Cohort 3 donors had two negative PCRs, clearance, or symptom resolution. This sample stems from a study of blood T cell repertoires in COVID-19. About the research overall: PBMCs, B-cell-depleted T cells, or T cells provided the cDNA or gDNA that made up the material.

Germline CDR1 is KGHSH and CDR2 is LQKENI. The CDR3 length is 15 residues. The V segment lost 3 bases and the J segment 4 bases; nucleotides outside the gene matches: 6. The data were produced by immunoSEQ multiplex PCR, yet TCRdb's version contains in-frame clones alone and is incomplete. The sample has some 100,000 clones; approximately 86% are singletons. The source material was PBMCs or T cells enriched from blood (not recorded which). This TCR came from a woman between 45 and 60 years old who had recovered from COVID-19. V gene TRBV18 combines with J gene TRBJ1-1; 9 nucleotides agree with TRBD1. DNA of the CDR3: TGTGCCAGCTCACCCCGGACAGGGGCTGGCACTGAAGCTTTCTTT. Protein product: CASSPRTGAGTEAFF.